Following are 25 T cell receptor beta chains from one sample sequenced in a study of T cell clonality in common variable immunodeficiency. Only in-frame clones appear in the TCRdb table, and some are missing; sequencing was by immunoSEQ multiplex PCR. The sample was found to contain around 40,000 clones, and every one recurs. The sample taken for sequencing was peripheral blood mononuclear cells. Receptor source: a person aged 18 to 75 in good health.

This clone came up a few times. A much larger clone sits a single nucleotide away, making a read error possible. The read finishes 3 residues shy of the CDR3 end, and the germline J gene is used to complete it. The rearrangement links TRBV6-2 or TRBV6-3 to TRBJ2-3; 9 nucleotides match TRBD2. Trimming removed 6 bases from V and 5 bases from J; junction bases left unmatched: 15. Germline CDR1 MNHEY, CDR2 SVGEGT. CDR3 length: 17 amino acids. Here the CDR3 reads CASRHSRLAGEVDTQYF. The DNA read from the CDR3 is TGTGCCAGCAGACACTCGCGCTTAGCGGGGGAAGTAGATACG.

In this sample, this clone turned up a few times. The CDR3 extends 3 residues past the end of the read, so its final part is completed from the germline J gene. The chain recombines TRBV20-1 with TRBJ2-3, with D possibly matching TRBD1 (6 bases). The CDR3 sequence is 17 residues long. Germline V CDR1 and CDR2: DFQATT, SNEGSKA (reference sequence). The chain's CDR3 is CSARGRTGTGSNQPQYF. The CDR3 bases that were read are TGCAGTGCTAGAGGCCGAACAGGGACGGGAAGCAATCAGCCG.

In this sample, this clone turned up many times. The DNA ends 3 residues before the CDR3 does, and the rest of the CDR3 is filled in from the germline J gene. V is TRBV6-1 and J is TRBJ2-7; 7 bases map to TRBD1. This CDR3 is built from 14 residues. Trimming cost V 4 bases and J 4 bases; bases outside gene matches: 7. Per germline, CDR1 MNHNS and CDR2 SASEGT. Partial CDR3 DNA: TGTGCCAGCAGTGCAGGGGGTTCGGGATACGAG. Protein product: CASSAGGSGYE. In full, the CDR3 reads CASSAGGSGYEQYF.

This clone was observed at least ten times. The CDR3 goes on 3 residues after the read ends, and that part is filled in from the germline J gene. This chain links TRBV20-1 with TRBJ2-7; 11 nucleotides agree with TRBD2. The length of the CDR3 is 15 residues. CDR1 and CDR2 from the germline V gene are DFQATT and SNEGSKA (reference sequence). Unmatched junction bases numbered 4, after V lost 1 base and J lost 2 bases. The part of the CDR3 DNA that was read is TGCAGTGCTAGAGTCGGACTAGCGGGCACCTACGAG. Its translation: CSARVGLAGTYE. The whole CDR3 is CSARVGLAGTYEQYF.

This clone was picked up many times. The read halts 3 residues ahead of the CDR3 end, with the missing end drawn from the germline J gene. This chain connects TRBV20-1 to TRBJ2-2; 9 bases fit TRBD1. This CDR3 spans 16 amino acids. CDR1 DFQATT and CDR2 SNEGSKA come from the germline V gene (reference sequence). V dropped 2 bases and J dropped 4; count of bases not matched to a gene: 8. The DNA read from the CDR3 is TGCAGTGCTAGATCAGACAGGGGGTCTGGCACCGGGGAG. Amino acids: CSARSDRGSGTGE. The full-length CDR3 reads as CSARSDRGSGTGELFF.

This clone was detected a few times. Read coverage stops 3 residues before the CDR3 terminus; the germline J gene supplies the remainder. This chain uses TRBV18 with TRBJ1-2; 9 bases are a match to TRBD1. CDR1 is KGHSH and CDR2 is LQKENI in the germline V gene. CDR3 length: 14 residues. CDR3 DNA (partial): TGTGCCAGCGGAACCGGGACAGGGTCCTACGAC. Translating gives CASGTGTGSYD. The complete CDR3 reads CASGTGTGSYDYTF.

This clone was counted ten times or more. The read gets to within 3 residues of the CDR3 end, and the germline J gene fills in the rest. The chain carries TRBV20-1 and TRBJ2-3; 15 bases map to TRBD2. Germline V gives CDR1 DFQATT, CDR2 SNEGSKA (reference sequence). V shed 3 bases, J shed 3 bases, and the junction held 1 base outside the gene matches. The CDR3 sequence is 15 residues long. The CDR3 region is CSASGTSGGTDTQYF. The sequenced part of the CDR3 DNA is TGCAGTGCTAGCGGGACTAGCGGGGGGACAGATACG.

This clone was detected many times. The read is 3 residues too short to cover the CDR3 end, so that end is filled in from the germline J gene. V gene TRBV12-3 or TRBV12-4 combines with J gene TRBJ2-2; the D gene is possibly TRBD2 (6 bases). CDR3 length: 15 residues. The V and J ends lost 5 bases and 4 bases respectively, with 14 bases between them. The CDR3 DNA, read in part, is TGTGCCAGCAGTCCAAAAGGAGGGTTCACCGGGGAG. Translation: CASSPKGGFTGE. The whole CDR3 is CASSPKGGFTGELFF.

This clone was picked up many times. CDR3 residues: CASSERQNEKLFF. The CDR3 bases that were read are TGTGCCAGCAGTGAACGTCAGAATGAAAAA. J is TRBJ1-4 and V is TRBV6-1; D gene ambiguous. The read ends 3 residues before the CDR3 terminus; that terminus is restored from the germline J gene. V gave up 2 bases and J gave up 5 bases, with 6 bases separating them. In germline, CDR1 is MNHNS, CDR2 SASEGT. This CDR3 has 13 residues.

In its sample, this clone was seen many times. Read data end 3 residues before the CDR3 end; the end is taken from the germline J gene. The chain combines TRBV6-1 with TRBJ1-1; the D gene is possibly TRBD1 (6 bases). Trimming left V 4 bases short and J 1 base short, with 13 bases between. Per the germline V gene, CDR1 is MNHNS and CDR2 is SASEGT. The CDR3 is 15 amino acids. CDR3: CASSVFNRENTEAFF. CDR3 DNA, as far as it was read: TGTGCCAGCAGTGTATTTAACAGGGAGAACACTGAA.

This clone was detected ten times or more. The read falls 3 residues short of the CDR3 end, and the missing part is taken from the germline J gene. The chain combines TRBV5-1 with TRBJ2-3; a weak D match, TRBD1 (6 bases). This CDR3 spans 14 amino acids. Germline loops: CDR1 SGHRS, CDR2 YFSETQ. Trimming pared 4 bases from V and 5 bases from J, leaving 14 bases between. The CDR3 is CASSPQGTQDTQYF. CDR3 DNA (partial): TGCGCCAGCAGCCCTCAGGGGACACAAGATACG.

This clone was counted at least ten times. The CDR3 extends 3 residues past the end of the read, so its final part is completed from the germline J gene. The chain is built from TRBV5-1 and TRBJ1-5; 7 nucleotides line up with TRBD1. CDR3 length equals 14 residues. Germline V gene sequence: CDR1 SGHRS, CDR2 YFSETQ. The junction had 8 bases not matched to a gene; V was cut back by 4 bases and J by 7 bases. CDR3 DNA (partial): TGCGCCAGCAGCACCGGACAGGTAGGGCAGCCC. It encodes CASSTGQVGQP. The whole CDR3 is CASSTGQVGQPQHF.

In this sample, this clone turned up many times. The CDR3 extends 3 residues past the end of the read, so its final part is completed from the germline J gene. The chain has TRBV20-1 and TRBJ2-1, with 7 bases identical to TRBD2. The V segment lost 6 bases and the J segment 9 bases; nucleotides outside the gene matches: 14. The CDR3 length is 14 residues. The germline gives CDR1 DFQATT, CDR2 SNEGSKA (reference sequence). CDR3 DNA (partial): TGCAGTGCCCCAGGAAGCGGGGCCGTTGGTGAG. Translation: CSAPGSGAVGE. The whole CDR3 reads CSAPGSGAVGEQFF.

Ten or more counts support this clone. The sequenced part of the CDR3 DNA is TGCAGCGCAGAGGGGCGGAACACCTACGAG. Its translation: CSAEGRNTYE. The CDR3 as a whole reads CSAEGRNTYEQYF. The V gene is TRBV29-1, the J gene TRBJ2-7; either TRBD1 or TRBD2 may fit D (5 bases each). The read falls 3 residues short of the CDR3 end, and the missing part is taken from the germline J gene. Trimming cost V 7 bases and J 2 bases, with 15 bases left between them. Germline CDR1 SQVTM, CDR2 ANQGSEA. CDR3 length equals 13 residues.

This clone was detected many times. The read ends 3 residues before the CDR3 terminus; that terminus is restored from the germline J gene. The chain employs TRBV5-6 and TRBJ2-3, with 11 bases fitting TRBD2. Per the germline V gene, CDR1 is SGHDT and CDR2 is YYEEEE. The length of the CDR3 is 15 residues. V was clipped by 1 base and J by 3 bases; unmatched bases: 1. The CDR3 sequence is CASSLIAGGTDTQYF. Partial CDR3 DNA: TGTGCCAGCAGCTTGATAGCGGGAGGGACAGATACG.

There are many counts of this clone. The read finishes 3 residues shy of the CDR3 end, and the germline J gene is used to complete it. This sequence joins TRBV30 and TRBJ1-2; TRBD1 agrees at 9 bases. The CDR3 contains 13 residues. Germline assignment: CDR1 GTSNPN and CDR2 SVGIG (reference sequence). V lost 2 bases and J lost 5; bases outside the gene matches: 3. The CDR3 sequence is CAWSPGTGYGYTF. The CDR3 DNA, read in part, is TGTGCCTGGAGTCCCGGGACAGGGTATGGC.

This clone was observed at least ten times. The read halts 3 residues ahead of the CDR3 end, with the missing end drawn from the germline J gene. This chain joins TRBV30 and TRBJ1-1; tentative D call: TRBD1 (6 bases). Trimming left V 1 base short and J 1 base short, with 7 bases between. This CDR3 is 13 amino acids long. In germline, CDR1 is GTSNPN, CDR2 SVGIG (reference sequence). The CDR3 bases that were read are TGTGCCTGGAGTGGACAGGCGAACACTGAA. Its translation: CAWSGQANTE. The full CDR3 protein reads CAWSGQANTEAFF.

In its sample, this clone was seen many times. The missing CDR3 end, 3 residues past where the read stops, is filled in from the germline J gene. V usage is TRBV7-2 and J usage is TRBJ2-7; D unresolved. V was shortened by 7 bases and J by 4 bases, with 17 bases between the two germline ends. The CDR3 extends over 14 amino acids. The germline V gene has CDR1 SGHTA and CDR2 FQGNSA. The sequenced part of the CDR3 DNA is TGTGCCAGCAACCCAGGTCCAGCCCAATACGAG. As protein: CASNPGPAQYE. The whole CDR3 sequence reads CASNPGPAQYEQYF.

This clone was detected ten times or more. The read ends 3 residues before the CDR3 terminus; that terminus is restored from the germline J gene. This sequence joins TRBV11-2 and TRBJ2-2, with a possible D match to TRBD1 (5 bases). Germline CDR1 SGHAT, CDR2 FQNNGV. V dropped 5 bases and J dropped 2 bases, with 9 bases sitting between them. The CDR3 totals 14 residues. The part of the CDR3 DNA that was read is TGTGCCAGCAGCGAGCAGGGTAACACCGGGGAG. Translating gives CASSEQGNTGE. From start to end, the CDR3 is CASSEQGNTGELFF.

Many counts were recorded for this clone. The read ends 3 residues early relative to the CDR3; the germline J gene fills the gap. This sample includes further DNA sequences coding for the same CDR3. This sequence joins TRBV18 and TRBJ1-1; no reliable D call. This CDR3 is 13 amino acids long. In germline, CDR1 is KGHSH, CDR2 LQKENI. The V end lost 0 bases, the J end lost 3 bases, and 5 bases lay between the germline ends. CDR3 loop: CASSPPRDTEAFF. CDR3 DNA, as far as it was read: TGTGCCAGCTCACCACCCCGGGACACTGAA.

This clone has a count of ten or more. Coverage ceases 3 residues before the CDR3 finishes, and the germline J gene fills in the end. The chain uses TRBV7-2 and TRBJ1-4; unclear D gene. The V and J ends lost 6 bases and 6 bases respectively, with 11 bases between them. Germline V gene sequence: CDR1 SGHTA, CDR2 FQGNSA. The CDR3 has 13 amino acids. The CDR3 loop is CASRVGVDEKLFF. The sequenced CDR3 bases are TGTGCCAGCAGAGTCGGTGTCGATGAAAAA.

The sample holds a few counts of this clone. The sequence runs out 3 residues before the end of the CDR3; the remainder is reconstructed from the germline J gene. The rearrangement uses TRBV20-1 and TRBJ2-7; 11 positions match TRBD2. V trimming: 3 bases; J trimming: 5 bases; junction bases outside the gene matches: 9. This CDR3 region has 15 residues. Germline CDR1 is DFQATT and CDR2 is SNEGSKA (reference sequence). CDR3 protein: CSASQPSGRTHEQYF. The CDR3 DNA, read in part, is TGCAGTGCTAGTCAACCTAGCGGGAGGACCCACGAG.

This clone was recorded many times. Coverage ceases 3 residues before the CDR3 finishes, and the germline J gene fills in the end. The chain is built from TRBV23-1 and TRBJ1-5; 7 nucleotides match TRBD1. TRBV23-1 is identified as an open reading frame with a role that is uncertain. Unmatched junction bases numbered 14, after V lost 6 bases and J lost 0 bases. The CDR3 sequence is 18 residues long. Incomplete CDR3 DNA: TGCGCCAGCAGGCACAGGGGACCCCTAGTAGGTAGCAATCAGCCC. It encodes CASRHRGPLVGSNQP. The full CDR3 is CASRHRGPLVGSNQPQHF.

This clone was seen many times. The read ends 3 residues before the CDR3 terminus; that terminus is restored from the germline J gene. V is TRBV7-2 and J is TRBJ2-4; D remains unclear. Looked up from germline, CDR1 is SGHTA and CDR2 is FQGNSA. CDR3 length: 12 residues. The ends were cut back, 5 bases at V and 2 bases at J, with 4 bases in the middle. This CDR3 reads CASSGPKNIQYF. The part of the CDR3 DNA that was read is TGTGCCAGCAGCGGCCCCAAAAACATT.

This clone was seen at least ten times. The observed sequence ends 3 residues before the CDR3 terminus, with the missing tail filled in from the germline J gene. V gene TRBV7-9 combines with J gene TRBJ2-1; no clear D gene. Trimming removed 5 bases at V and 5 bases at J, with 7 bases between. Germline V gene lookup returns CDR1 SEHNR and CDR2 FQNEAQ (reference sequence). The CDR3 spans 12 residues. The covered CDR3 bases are TGTGCCAGCAGCCCTTCAGACAATGAG. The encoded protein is CASSPSDNE. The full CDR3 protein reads CASSPSDNEQFF.